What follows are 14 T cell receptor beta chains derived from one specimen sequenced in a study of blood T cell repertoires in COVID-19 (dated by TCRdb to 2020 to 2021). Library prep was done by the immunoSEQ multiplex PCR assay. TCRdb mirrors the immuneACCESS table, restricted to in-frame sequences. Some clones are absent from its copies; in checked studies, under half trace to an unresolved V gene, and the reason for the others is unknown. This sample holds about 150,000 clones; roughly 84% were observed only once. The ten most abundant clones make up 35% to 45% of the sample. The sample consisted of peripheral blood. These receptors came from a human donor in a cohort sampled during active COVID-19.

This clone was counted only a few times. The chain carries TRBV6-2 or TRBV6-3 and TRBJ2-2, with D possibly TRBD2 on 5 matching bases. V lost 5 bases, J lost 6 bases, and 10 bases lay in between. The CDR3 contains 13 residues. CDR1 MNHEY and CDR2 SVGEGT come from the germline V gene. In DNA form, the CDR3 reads TGTGCCAGCAGTGCCACTAGGCCCGGGGAGCTGTTTTTT. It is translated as CASSATRPGELFF.

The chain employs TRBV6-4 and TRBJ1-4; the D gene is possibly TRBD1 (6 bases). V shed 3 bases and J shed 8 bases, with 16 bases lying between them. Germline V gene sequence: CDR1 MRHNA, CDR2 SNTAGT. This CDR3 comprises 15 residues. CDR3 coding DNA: TGTGCCAGCAGTGATGCCGGGACAAAAAGCGAAAAACTGTTTTTT. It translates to CASSDAGTKSEKLFF.

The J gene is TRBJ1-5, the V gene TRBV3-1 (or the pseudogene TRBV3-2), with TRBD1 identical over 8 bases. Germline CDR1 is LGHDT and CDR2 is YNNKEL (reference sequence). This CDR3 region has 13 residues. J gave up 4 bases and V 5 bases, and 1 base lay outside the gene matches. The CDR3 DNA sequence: TGTGCCAGCAGCGACAGGGGTAATCAGCCCCAGCATTTT. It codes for CASSDRGNQPQHF.

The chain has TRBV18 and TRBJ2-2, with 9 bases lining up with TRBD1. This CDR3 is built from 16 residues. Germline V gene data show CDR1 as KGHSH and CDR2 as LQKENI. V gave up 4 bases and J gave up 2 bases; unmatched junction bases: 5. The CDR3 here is CASSQTGGENTGELFF. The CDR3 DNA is TGTGCCAGCTCACAGACAGGGGGTGAAAACACCGGGGAGCTGTTTTTT.

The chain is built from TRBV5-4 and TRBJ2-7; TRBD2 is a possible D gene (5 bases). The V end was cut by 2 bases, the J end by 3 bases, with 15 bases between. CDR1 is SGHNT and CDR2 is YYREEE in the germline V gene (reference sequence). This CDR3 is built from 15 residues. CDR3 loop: CASSFAHPGSYEQYF. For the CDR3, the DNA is TGTGCCAGCAGCTTTGCCCACCCGGGGAGCTACGAGCAGTACTTC.

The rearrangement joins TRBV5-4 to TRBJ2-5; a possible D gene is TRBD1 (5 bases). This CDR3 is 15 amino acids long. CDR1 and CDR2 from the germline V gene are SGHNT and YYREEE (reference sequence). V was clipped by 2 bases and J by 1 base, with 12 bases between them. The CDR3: CASSFQDTSQETQYF. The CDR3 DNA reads TGTGCCAGCAGCTTCCAGGACACCTCCCAAGAGACCCAGTACTTC.

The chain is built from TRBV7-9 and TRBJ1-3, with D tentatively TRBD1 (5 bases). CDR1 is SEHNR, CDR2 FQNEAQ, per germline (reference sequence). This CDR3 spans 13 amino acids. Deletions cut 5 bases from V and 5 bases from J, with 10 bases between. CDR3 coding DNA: TGTGCCAGCAGCCCGACAGTTAGAAACACCATATATTTT. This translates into CASSPTVRNTIYF.

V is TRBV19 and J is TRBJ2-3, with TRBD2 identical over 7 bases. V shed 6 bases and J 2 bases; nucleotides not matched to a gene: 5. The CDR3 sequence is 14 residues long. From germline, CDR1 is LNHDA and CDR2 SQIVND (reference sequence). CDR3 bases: TGTGCCAGTAGGCGGGAGTTTCCCACAGATACGCAGTATTTT. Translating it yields CASRREFPTDTQYF.

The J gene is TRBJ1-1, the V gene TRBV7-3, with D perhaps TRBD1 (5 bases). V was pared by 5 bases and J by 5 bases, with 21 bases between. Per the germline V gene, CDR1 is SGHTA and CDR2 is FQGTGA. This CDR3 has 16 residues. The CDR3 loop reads CASSQSGPGAGTEAFF. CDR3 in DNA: TGTGCCAGCAGCCAAAGTGGGCCTGGGGCGGGAACTGAAGCTTTCTTT.

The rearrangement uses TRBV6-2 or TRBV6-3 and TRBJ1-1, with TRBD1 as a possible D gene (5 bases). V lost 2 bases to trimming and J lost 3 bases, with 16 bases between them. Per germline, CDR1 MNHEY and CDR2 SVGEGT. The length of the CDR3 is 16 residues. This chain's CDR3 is CASSYRTGWGDTEAFF. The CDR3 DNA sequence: TGTGCCAGCAGTTACCGGACGGGGTGGGGGGACACTGAAGCTTTCTTT.

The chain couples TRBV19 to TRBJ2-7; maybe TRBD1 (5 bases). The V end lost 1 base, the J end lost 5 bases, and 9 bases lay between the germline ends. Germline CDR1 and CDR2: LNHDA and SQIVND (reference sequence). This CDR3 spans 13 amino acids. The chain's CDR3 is CASSIAWGDEQYF. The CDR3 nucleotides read TGTGCCAGTAGTATAGCCTGGGGCGACGAGCAGTACTTC. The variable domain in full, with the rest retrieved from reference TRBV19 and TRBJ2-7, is DGGITQSPKYLFRKEGQNVTLSCEQNLNHDAMYWYRQDPGQGLRLIYYSQIVNDFQKGDIAEGYSVSREKKESFPLTVTSAQKNPTAFYLCASSIAWGDEQYFGPGTRLTVT.

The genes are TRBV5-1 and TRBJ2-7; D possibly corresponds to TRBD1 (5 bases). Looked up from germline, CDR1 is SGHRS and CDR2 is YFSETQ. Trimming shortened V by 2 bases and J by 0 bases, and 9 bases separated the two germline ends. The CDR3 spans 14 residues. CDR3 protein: CASSLGVSSYEQYF. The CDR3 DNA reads TGCGCCAGCAGCTTAGGGGTTAGCTCCTACGAGCAGTACTTC.

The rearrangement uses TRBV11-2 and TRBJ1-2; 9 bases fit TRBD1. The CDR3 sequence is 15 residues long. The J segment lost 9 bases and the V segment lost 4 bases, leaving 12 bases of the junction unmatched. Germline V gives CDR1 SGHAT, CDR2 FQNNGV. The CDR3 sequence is CASSSGQGLHYRYTF. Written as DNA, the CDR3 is TGTGCCAGCAGCTCGGGACAGGGTCTACATTATCGCTACACCTTC.

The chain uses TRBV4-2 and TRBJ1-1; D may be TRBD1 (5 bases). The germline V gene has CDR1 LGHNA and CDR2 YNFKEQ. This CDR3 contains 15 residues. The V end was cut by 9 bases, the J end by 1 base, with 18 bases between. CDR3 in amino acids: CASRLSDRENTEAFF. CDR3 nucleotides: TGTGCCAGTCGCCTTTCAGACAGAGAGAACACTGAAGCTTTCTTT.